This section outlines one T cell receptor beta chain sequence together with its context. The sample belongs to a study of lymphopenia after photon versus proton radiotherapy. Sequenced by immunoSEQ multiplex PCR; TCRdb stores in-frame clones only, minus some. This sample carries about 160,000 clones, 75% to 90% of them seen once, and the ten largest clones take roughly 4.7%. The V gene's germline CDR1 is SGDLS and CDR2 YYNGEE. The CDR3 sequence is 15 residues long. Trimming took 0 bases from V and 2 from J; bases not matched to a gene: 3. The clonotype was recovered from a man in his fifties or sixties with gastric cancer. The rearrangement links TRBV9 to TRBJ2-7; the match to TRBD1 covers 9 bases. The sample here was peripheral blood, taken from a patient treated with photon-based radiotherapy. CDR3 DNA sequence: TGTGCCAGCAGCGTAGCTGGGACAGGGACCTACGAGCAGTACTTC. Translating gives CASSVAGTGTYEQYF.